The 28 T cell receptor beta chains listed next were all sequenced from one sample in a study of control samples from healthy donors and cancer patients. The repertoire was sequenced with immunoSEQ multiplex PCR; TCRdb's copy has only in-frame clones and lacks some. The repertoire holds 150,000 or so clones, around nine tenths seen once, with about 0.73% in the top ten. Sequencing used blood. The origin of the receptors is a woman aged 30 to 39 in good health.

The chain combines TRBV5-5 with TRBJ1-5; 8 bases match TRBD1. CDR1 and CDR2 (germline): SGHKS, YYEKEE (reference sequence). J gave up 6 bases and V 3 bases, and 8 bases lay outside the gene matches. There are 15 residues in the CDR3. The CDR3 here is CASSYSQGAGQPQHF. In nucleotides, the CDR3 is TGTGCCAGCAGCTATTCTCAGGGGGCAGGTCAGCCCCAGCATTTT.

The V call is TRBV27, the J call TRBJ2-7; the match to TRBD2 covers 9 bases. Germline V gives CDR1 MNHEY, CDR2 SMNVEV (reference sequence). The CDR3 is 15 amino acids. V shed 0 bases, J shed 0 bases, and the junction held 0 bases outside the gene matches. This chain's CDR3 is CASSLSSGGSYEQYF. The CDR3 region has the DNA TGTGCCAGCAGTTTATCTAGCGGGGGCTCCTACGAGCAGTACTTC.

V and J are TRBV2 and TRBJ1-6; TRBD1 matches at 7 bases. CDR1 and CDR2 from the germline V gene are SNHLY and FYNNEI. J gave up 6 bases and V 7 bases, and 3 bases lay outside the gene matches. The CDR3 contains 13 residues. The CDR3, as DNA: TGTGCCAGCACAAACAGGGGTAATTCACCCCTCCACTTT. It translates to CASTNRGNSPLHF.

J is TRBJ2-3 and V is TRBV5-6, with a tentative D call TRBD1 (5 bases). The CDR3 runs to 14 residues. Looked up from germline, CDR1 is SGHDT and CDR2 is YYEEEE. V lost 0 bases, J lost 0 bases, and 5 bases lay in between. Here the CDR3 DNA reads TGTGCCAGCAGCTTGGGGACAAGCACAGATACGCAGTATTTT. It encodes CASSLGTSTDTQYF.

This clone came up a few times. The chain joins TRBV15 to TRBJ2-1; D perhaps matches TRBD2 (6 bases). V lost 1 base and J lost 2, with 9 bases in between. This CDR3 has 15 residues. From germline, CDR1 is LNHNV and CDR2 YYDKDF (reference sequence). This CDR3 is CATSRAGEAYNEQFF. In DNA form, the CDR3 reads TGTGCCACCAGCAGAGCGGGAGAGGCCTACAATGAGCAGTTCTTC.

The chain combines TRBV20-1 with TRBJ2-5; 7 bases line up with TRBD2. The trim removed 3 bases at V and 0 bases at J, leaving 7 bases unmatched. CDR3 length equals 15 residues. Per germline, CDR1 DFQATT and CDR2 SNEGSKA (reference sequence). This chain's CDR3 is CSASRVAGDQETQYF. CDR3 coding DNA: TGCAGTGCTAGTAGGGTAGCGGGCGACCAAGAGACCCAGTACTTC.

The rearrangement links TRBV10-2 to TRBJ1-4; unclear D gene. Germline assignment: CDR1 WSHSY and CDR2 SAAADI. The CDR3 is 15 residues long. Trimming took off 5 bases at V and 1 base at J, with 11 bases between the two ends. The CDR3 DNA is TGCGCCAGCAGTCCCCCTGGGAGAACTAATGAAAAACTGTTTTTT. This encodes CASSPPGRTNEKLFF.

The chain joins TRBV12-3 or TRBV12-4 to TRBJ1-2; no clear D. Trimming cost V 3 bases and J 6 bases, with 11 bases left between them. The CDR3 contains 13 residues. The CDR3 DNA reads TGTGCCAGCAGTTTCGGGTGGAGGAATGGCTACACCTTC. Its translation: CASSFGWRNGYTF.

This chain uses TRBV12-3 or TRBV12-4 with TRBJ1-1; D unclear. The V end was cut by 2 bases, the J end by 4 bases, with 8 bases between. The CDR3 is made up of 13 amino acids. CDR3 sequence (DNA): TGTGCCAGCAGTTTAAACTCCCGCACTGAAGCTTTCTTT. This codes for CASSLNSRTEAFF.

This sequence joins TRBV4-3 and TRBJ2-2; 7 bases are shared with TRBD2. Germline CDR1 LGHNA, CDR2 YSLEER. This CDR3 region has 17 residues. With V trimmed by 4 bases and J by 3 bases, 11 bases remained unmatched. The CDR3 sequence: CASSPRLAEDYTGELFF. The CDR3 DNA is TGCGCCAGCAGCCCTCGCCTAGCGGAAGATTACACCGGGGAGCTGTTTTTT.

V and J are TRBV19 and TRBJ1-2; possible D gene TRBD1, 5 bases. Germline-derived CDR1 and CDR2 are LNHDA and SQIVND (reference sequence). Trimming took off 5 bases at V and 6 bases at J, with 13 bases between the two ends. The CDR3 consists of 13 residues. For the CDR3, the DNA is TGTGCCAGTAGTCGCGGGGCTCCGAATGGCTACACCTTC. This gives the protein CASSRGAPNGYTF.

As for this clone: The sample has other DNA sequences that encode this CDR3 too. The chain has TRBV7-3 and TRBJ2-3; TRBD2 matches 10 bases. Germline V CDR1 and CDR2: SGHTA, FQGTGA. V shed 5 bases and J 1 base; nucleotides not matched to a gene: 3. This CDR3 contains 15 residues. The chain's CDR3 is CASSLGTSGTDTQYF. For the CDR3, the DNA is TGTGCCAGCAGCCTCGGGACTAGCGGCACAGATACGCAGTATTTT.

This clone appeared once. CDR3 sequence (DNA): TGCGCCAGCAGCTTGGCACAAGCTCGGAGGACTGAAGCTTTCTTT. Its protein is CASSLAQARRTEAFF. The chain recombines TRBV5-1 with TRBJ1-1; D unresolved. The CDR3 covers 15 residues. Trimming shortened V by 0 bases and J by 5 bases, and 14 bases separated the two germline ends. From germline, CDR1 is SGHRS and CDR2 YFSETQ.

This sequence joins TRBV27 and TRBJ2-7; 15 bases are a match to TRBD2. The V and J ends lost 5 bases and 7 bases, in that order; junction bases with no gene match: 3. Germline V lookup: CDR1 MNHEY, CDR2 SMNVEV (reference sequence). The CDR3 covers 14 residues. The CDR3 region is CASSRGTSGREQYF. The CDR3, as DNA: TGTGCCAGCAGTAGGGGGACTAGCGGGAGGGAGCAGTACTTC.

The DNA for the CDR3 is TGTGCCATCAGTGGGACAGGGGGCGAACAGCCCCAGCATTTT. Protein sequence: CAISGTGGEQPQHF. This chain connects TRBV10-3 to TRBJ1-5, with 11 positions matching TRBD1. CDR3 size: 14 residues. V lost 4 bases to trimming and J lost 7 bases; unmatched junction nucleotides: 3. Germline V gives CDR1 ENHRY, CDR2 SYGVKD.

The gene calls are TRBV3-1 (or the pseudogene TRBV3-2) and TRBJ2-5; 10 bases align to TRBD2. CDR1 and CDR2 from the germline V gene are LGHDT and YNNKEL (reference sequence). CDR3 size: 15 residues. V was clipped by 3 bases and J by 3 bases; unmatched bases: 4. The CDR3 region is CASSHAGTSEETQYF. CDR3 in DNA: TGTGCCAGCAGCCACGCCGGGACTAGCGAAGAGACCCAGTACTTC.

V usage is TRBV6-6 and J usage is TRBJ2-5; unclear D gene. The CDR3 runs to 12 residues. V dropped 3 bases and J dropped 5 bases, with 7 bases sitting between them. Per germline, CDR1 MNHNY and CDR2 SVGAGI (reference sequence). In nucleotides, the CDR3 is TGTGCCAGCAGTTATTGGAGTGAGACCCAGTACTTC. Translating it yields CASSYWSETQYF.

The DNA of the CDR3 is TGTGCCAGCAGCCAGACAGGGGGCCTCTATAATTCACCCCTCCACTTT. Translation gives CASSQTGGLYNSPLHF. The chain combines TRBV3-1 (or the pseudogene TRBV3-2) with TRBJ1-6; 10 nucleotides match TRBD1. This CDR3 region has 16 residues. V shed 3 bases, J shed 3 bases, and the junction held 2 bases outside the gene matches. CDR1 and CDR2 from the germline V gene are LGHDT and YNNKEL (reference sequence).

The chain joins TRBV4-1 to TRBJ1-1; TRBD1 is a possible D gene (5 bases). CDR3 length equals 16 residues. Trimming cost V 0 bases and J 3 bases, with 14 bases left between them. Germline V gene lookup returns CDR1 MGHRA and CDR2 YSYEKL. CDR3 coding DNA: TGCGCCAGCAGCCAAGATCCGTATCCGGGGGACACTGAAGCTTTCTTT. Amino acid sequence: CASSQDPYPGDTEAFF.

The V and J genes are TRBV29-1 and TRBJ1-1, with D unresolved. Germline V gene data show CDR1 as SQVTM and CDR2 as ANQGSEA. V was shortened by 4 bases and J by 1 base, with 19 bases between the two germline ends. The CDR3 runs 16 residues. CDR3 protein: CSVGPTSTLRNTEAFF. As DNA, the CDR3 is TGCAGCGTTGGGCCCACTTCTACCCTGCGGAACACTGAAGCTTTCTTT. Full variable domain (missing parts from reference TRBV29-1 and TRBJ1-1): SAVISQKPSRDICQRGTSLTIQCQVDSQVTMMFWYRQQPGQSLTLIATANQGSEATYESGFVIDKFPISRPNLTFSTLTVSNMSPEDSSIYLCSVGPTSTLRNTEAFFGQGTRLTVV.

In DNA form, the CDR3 reads TGCGCCAGCAGCCAAGGGCCTAGCGGAGCCCTATCCAATGAGCAGTTCTTC. Residues: CASSQGPSGALSNEQFF. This chain connects TRBV4-1 to TRBJ2-1, with 7 bases aligning to TRBD2. V was pared by 1 base and J by 6 bases, with 12 bases of the junction left unmatched. Germline-derived CDR1 and CDR2 are MGHRA and YSYEKL. CDR3 length: 17 residues.

About this clone: The identical CDR3 is also encoded by other nucleotide sequences in the sample. The chain links TRBV4-2 to TRBJ2-7; 14 bases match TRBD2. J lost 3 bases, V lost 0 bases, and 1 base had no gene match. CDR1 LGHNA and CDR2 YNFKEQ come from the germline V gene. This CDR3 has 16 amino acids. CDR3 coding DNA: TGTGCCAGCAGCCAAGACGGGACTAGCGGGAGCTACGAGCAGTACTTC. As protein: CASSQDGTSGSYEQYF.

This chain joins TRBV28 and TRBJ1-4; possible D gene TRBD1, 5 bases. There are 14 residues in the CDR3. Per germline, CDR1 MDHEN and CDR2 SYDVKM. V was cut by 6 bases and J by 7 bases, with 15 bases left in between. CDR3 region: CASRSSSGGEKLFF. In DNA form, the CDR3 reads TGTGCCAGCAGATCCTCATCTGGGGGTGAAAAACTGTTTTTT.

The count of this clone is one. The chain recombines TRBV4-1 with TRBJ2-1; TRBD2 matches 11 bases. V dropped 1 base and J dropped 5; count of bases not matched to a gene: 16. The length of the CDR3 is 20 residues. Germline CDR1 reads MGHRA; CDR2 reads YSYEKL. The CDR3 coding sequence is TGCGCCAGCAGCCAAGTAAGAGGGGATAGCGGGAGGGCCGTGAACAATGAGCAGTTCTTC. Protein: CASSQVRGDSGRAVNNEQFF.

This sequence joins TRBV2 and TRBJ1-2; 7 bases agree with TRBD1. V shed 4 bases and J 8 bases; nucleotides not matched to a gene: 7. The CDR3 runs 13 residues. Per germline, CDR1 SNHLY and CDR2 FYNNEI. This CDR3 is CASSGIGGGGYTF. As DNA, the CDR3 is TGTGCCAGCAGTGGGATAGGGGGCGGAGGCTACACCTTC.

The chain links TRBV3-1 (or the pseudogene TRBV3-2) to TRBJ2-7, with TRBD2 matching over 8 bases. CDR3 length: 14 residues. Germline CDR1 reads LGHDT; CDR2 reads YNNKEL (reference sequence). V was clipped by 1 base and J by 6 bases; unmatched bases: 5. CDR3 nucleotide sequence: TGTGCCAGCAGCCAAGCAGCGGGAGTTTCCGAGCAGTACTTC. Its translation: CASSQAAGVSEQYF.

The rearrangement uses TRBV7-2 and TRBJ2-1, with D hard to call. V was shortened by 3 bases and J by 7 bases, with 1 base between the two germline ends. The length of the CDR3 is 10 residues. Germline values: CDR1 SGHTA, CDR2 FQGNSA. In nucleotides, the CDR3 is TGTGCCAGCAGCTTTAATGAGCAGTTCTTC. Translated: CASSFNEQFF.

The chain carries TRBV19 and TRBJ1-5, with unresolved D. Per germline, CDR1 LNHDA and CDR2 SQIVND (reference sequence). The CDR3 is 14 residues long. Trimming removed 3 bases at V and 7 bases at J, with 13 bases between. The CDR3 sequence is CASSISGDGQPQHF. As DNA, the CDR3 is TGTGCCAGTAGTATTAGCGGGGATGGACAGCCCCAGCATTTT. Together with reference TRBV19 and TRBJ1-5, the CDR3 gives the full variable domain: DGGITQSPKYLFRKEGQNVTLSCEQNLNHDAMYWYRQDPGQGLRLIYYSQIVNDFQKGDIAEGYSVSREKKESFPLTVTSAQKNPTAFYLCASSISGDGQPQHFGDGTRLSIL.